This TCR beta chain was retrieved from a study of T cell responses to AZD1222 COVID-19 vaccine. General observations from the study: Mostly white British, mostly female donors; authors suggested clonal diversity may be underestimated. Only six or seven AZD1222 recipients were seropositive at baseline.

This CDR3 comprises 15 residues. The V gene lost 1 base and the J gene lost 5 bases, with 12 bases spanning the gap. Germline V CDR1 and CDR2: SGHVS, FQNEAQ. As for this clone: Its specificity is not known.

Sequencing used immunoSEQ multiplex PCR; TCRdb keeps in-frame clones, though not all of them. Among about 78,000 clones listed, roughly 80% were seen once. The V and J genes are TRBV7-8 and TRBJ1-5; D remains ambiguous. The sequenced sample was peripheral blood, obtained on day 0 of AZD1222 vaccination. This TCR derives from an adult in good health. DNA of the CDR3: TGTGCCAGCAGCTTAGTGGCGAGGAGGGATCAGCCCCAGCATTTT. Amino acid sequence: CASSLVARRDQPQHF.